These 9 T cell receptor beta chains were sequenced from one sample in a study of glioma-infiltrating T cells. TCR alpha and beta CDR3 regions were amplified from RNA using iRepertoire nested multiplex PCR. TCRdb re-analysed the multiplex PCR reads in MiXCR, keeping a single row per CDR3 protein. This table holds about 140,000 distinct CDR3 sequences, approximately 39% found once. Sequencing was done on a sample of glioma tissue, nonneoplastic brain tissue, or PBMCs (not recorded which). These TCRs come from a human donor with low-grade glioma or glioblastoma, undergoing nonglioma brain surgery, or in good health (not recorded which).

The CDR3 DNA sequence: TGTGCCAGCAGTGAGGGACAGGGGCTTTACAATGAGCAGTTCTTC. This sequence encodes CASSEGQGLYNEQFF. The rearrangement links TRBV25-1 to TRBJ2-1, with 10 bases lining up with TRBD1. Germline V lookup: CDR1 MGHDK, CDR2 SYGVNS. Unmatched junction bases numbered 3, after V lost 3 bases and J lost 4 bases. The CDR3 runs to 15 residues.

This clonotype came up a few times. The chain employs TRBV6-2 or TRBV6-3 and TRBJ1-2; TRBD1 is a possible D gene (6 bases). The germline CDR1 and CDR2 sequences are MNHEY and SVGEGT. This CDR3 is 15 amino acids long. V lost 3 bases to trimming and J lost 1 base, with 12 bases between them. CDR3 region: CASSYSQGINYGYTF. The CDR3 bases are TGTGCCAGCAGTTATTCGCAGGGGATTAACTATGGCTACACCTTC.

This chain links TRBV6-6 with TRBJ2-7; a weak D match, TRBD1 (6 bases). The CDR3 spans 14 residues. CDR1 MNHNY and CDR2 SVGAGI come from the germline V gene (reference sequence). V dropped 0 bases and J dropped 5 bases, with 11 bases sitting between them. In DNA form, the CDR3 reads TGTGCCAGCAGTTACTCGTACAGGGACAACGAGCAGTACTTC. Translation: CASSYSYRDNEQYF.

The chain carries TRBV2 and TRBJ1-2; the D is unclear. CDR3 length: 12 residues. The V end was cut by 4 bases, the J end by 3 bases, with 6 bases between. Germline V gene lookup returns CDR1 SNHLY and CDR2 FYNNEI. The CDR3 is CASSVVDYGYTF. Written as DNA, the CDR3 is TGTGCCAGCAGTGTAGTGGACTATGGCTACACCTTC.

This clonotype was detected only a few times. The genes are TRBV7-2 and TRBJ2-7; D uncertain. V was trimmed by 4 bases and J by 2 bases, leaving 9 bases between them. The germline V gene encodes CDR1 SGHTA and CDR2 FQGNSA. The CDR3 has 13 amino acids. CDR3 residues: CASSSFRTYEQYF. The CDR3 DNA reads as TGTGCCAGCAGCTCGTTCCGCACCTACGAGCAGTACTTC.

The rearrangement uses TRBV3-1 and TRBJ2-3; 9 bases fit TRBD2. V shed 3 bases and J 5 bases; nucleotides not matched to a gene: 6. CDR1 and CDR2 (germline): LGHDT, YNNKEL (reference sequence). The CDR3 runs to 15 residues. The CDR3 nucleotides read TGTGCCAGCAGCCACCCGACTAGCGGACGAGATACGCAGTATTTT. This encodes CASSHPTSGRDTQYF.

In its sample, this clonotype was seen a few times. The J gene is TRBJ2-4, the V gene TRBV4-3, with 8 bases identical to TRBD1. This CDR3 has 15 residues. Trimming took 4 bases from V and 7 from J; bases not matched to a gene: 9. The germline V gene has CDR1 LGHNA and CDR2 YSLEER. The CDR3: CASSPWTGTTNIQYF. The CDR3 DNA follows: TGCGCCAGCAGCCCTTGGACAGGGACGACGAACATTCAGTACTTC.

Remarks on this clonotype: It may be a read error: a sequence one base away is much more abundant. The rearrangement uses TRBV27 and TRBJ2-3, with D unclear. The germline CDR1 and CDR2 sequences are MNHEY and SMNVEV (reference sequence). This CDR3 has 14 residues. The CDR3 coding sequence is TGTGCCAGCAGTTTAAAAAGAAGCACAGATAAGCAGTATTTT. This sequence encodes CASSLKRSTDKQYF.

This CDR3 reads CASRLGGEPQHF. For the CDR3, the DNA is TGTGCCAGCAGACTAGGAGGGGAGCCCCAGCATTTT. The chain uses TRBV12-3 or TRBV12-4 and TRBJ1-5, with a weak D call TRBD1 (5 bases). The CDR3 totals 12 residues. Between the trimmed V and J ends, which lost 6 bases and 8 bases, there was a span of 11 bases.